What follows is one TCR beta chain and its context. Its specificity is unknown. The V and J ends lost 8 bases and 3 bases respectively, with 8 bases between them. The CDR3 has 11 residues. In germline, CDR1 is MNHNS, CDR2 SASEGT. Profiled with immunoSEQ multiplex PCR; TCRdb holds only in-frame clones, not every one. The sample lists some 2,100,000 clones, 85% to 95% occurring once. This specimen belongs to a study of shared clonotypes between healthy human individuals. Positive CCR7 selection of CD45RO-negative cells yielded the naive CD8 cells, and terminally differentiated effector memory CD45RA+ cells were excluded. Donors were healthy HIV-negative adults without recently reported acute infections or vaccinations. Study-wide points: The small donor group covered limited genetic and exposure diversity.

The V and J genes are TRBV6-1 and TRBJ2-7; D ambiguous. Sequencing used naive CD8+ T cells from PBMCs. The clonotype was recovered from a man in his late teens or twenties in good health. Some clones in this sample may be carry-over from other donors' samples. DNA for the CDR3: TGTGCCAGCGGACGGAACTACGAGCAGTACTTC. Encoded protein: CASGRNYEQYF.